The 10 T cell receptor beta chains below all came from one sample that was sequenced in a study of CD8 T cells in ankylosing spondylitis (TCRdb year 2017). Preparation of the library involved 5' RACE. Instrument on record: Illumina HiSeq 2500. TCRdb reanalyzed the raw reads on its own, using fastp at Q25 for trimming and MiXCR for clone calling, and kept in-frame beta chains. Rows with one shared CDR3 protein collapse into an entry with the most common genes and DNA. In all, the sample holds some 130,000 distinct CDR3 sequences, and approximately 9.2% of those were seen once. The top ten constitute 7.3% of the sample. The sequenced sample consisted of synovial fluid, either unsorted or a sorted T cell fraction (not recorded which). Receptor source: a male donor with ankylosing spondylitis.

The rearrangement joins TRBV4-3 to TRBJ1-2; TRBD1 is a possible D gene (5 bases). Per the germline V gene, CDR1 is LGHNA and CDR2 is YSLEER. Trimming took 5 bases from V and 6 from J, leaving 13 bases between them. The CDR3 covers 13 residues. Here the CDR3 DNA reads TGCGCCAGCAGCAAGGCCTCGGGGGATGGCTACACCTTC. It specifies CASSKASGDGYTF.

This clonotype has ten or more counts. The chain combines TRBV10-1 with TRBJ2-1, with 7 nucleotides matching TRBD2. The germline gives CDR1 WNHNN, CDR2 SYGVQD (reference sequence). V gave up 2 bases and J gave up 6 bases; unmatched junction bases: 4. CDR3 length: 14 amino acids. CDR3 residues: CASSEQVAGNEQFF. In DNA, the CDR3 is TGCGCCAGCAGTGAGCAGGTAGCGGGCAATGAGCAGTTCTTC.

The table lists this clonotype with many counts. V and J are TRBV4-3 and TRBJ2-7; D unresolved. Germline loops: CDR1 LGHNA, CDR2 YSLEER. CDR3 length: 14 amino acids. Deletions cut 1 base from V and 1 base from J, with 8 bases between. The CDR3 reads CASSQAIRSYEQYF. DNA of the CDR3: TGCGCCAGCAGCCAAGCGATCCGGTCCTACGAGCAGTACTTC.

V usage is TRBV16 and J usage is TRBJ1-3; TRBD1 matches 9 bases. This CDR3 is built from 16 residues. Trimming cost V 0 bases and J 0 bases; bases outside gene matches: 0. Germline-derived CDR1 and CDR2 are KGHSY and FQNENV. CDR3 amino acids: CASSQSDRGSGNTIYF. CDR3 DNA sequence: TGTGCCAGCAGCCAATCGGACAGGGGCTCTGGAAACACCATATATTTT.

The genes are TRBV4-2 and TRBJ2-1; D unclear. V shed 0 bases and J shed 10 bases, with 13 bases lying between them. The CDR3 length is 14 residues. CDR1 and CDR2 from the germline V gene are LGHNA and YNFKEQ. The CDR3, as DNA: TGTGCCAGCAGCCAAGATATGGTAGGCTGGGAGCAGTTCTTC. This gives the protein CASSQDMVGWEQFF.

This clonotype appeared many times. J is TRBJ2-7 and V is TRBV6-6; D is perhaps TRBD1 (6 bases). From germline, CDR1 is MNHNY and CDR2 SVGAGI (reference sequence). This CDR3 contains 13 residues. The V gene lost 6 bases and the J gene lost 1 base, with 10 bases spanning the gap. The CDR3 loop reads CASRLGQSYEQYF. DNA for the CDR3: TGTGCCAGCAGACTAGGACAGTCCTACGAGCAGTACTTC.

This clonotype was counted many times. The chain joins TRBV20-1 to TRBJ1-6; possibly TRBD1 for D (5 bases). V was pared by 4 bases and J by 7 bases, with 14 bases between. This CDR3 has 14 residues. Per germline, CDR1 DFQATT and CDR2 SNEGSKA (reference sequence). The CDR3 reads CSAMAGRGNSPLHF. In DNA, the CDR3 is TGCAGTGCTATGGCCGGACGGGGGAATTCACCCCTCCACTTT.

CDR3 protein: CASRPGLAKIGELFF. The DNA of the CDR3 is TGCGCCAGCAGGCCGGGACTAGCGAAAATCGGGGAGCTGTTTTTT. V gene TRBV4-1 combines with J gene TRBJ2-2; 10 bases map to TRBD2. This CDR3 region has 15 residues. With V trimmed by 6 bases and J by 7 bases, 8 bases remained unmatched. Looked up from germline, CDR1 is MGHRA and CDR2 is YSYEKL.

CDR3 DNA: TGTGCCACCGCGGGGGATGGCTACACCTTC. Its translation is CATAGDGYTF. J is TRBJ1-2 and V is TRBV6-5; D might be TRBD1 (5 bases). CDR1 and CDR2 (germline): MNHEY, SVGAGI. The CDR3 has 10 amino acids. V dropped 10 bases and J dropped 6 bases, with 9 bases sitting between them.

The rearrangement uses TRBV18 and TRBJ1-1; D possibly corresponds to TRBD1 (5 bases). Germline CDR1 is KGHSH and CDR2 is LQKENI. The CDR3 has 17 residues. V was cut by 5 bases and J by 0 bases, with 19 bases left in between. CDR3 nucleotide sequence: TGTGCCAGCTCATCTAATGCACTTCGGGGCTTGAACACTGAAGCTTTCTTT. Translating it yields CASSSNALRGLNTEAFF.